This is a list of T cell receptor beta chains from one sample in a study of Ad26.COV2.S vaccination and SARS-CoV-2 variants. Sequencing was performed with immunoSEQ multiplex PCR; in TCRdb, only in-frame clones are kept and a portion is missing. The table includes hundreds of thousands of clones, over 75% detected once. Specimen: peripheral blood, collected in a trial of Ad26.COV2.S vaccine versus placebo. These receptors originate from a person between 18 and 60 years old who received the Ad26.COV2.S COVID-19 vaccine or a placebo. CDR3s include the opening cysteine and the closing phenylalanine or tryptophan. The D gene is left open where the match is weak. A clone size is listed for some rows: how often the clone was seen (once, few, many), or a class if it is expanded.

-	-	TRBV2	TRBJ1-2	TGTGCCAGCAGTGAAACGAGGGGAGGGGCCTGGAATGGCTACACCTTC	CASSETRGGAWNGYTF
-	TRBD1	TRBV28	TRBJ1-1	TGTGCCAGCAGTTCCCCAGGGGGCGCGGACACTGAAGCTTTCTTT	CASSSPGGADTEAFF
-	-	TRBV25-1	TRBJ2-1	TGTGCCAGCAGTGAACATAATAGTTACAATGAGCAGTTCTTC	CASSEHNSYNEQFF
-	TRBD1	TRBV6-5	TRBJ2-7	TGTGCCAGCAGTCCCGGGACAGGGGGATACTACGAGCAGTACTTC	CASSPGTGGYYEQYF
-	-	TRBV6-2/TRBV6-3	TRBJ2-1	TGTGCCAGCAGTCTAGGCCATGAGCAGTTCTTC	CASSLGHEQFF
-	TRBD1	TRBV7-2	TRBJ1-2	TGTGCCAGCACCCAGGAGGGGACAGGGGGACTCTATGGCTACACCTTC	CASTQEGTGGLYGYTF
-	-	TRBV5-4	TRBJ2-3	TGTGCCAGCAGCTTGAGCCAAAGCACAGATACGCAGTATTTT	CASSLSQSTDTQYF
once	-	TRBV11-2	TRBJ1-1	TGTGCCAGCAGCTTAGATCGGTCCGAAGCTTTCTTT	CASSLDRSEAFF
-	TRBD2	TRBV6-6	TRBJ2-7	TGTGCCAGCAGCTTACCCGGGACTAGCGGGAGCTACGAGCAGTACTTC	CASSLPGTSGSYEQYF
once	TRBD2	TRBV11-2	TRBJ2-5	TGTGCCAGCGGGACTAGCGGGAGACAAGAGACCCAGTACTTC	CASGTSGRQETQYF
-	-	TRBV24-1	TRBJ2-7	TGTGCCACCGAGGGATGTGCAGAGGCCTACGAGCAGTACTTC	CATEGCAEAYEQYF
once	-	TRBV28	TRBJ1-1	TGTGCCAGCCTCTATTCGGGGGGGCGCTCCACTGAAGCTTTCTTT	CASLYSGGRSTEAFF
-	-	TRBV2	TRBJ1-1	TGTGCCAGCCTCGCTGATAGGAACATGAACACTGAAGCTTTCTTT	CASLADRNMNTEAFF
-	TRBD1	TRBV5-6	TRBJ1-2	TGTGCCAGCAGCGTGGGACAGAATTACTATGGCTACACCTTC	CASSVGQNYYGYTF
-	-	TRBV27	TRBJ1-2	TGTGCCAGCAGCGGACGGGGAGTGGATGGCTACACCTTC	CASSGRGVDGYTF
-	TRBD1	TRBV25-1	TRBJ2-1	TGTGCCAGCAGTGAACCCGGGCACAGGGGCAATGAGCAGTTCTTC	CASSEPGHRGNEQFF
-	-	TRBV4-1	TRBJ1-1	TGCGCCAGCAGCCAAGAACCGGGCACCCTCAATCCGAACACTGAAGCTTTCTTT	CASSQEPGTLNPNTEAFF
-	-	TRBV7-9	TRBJ1-1	TGTGCCGGGGGAGACAGCATGAACACTGAAGCTTTCTTT	CAGGDSMNTEAFF
-	-	TRBV7-9	TRBJ1-2	TGTGCCAGCAGCTTAGCGCTAAGTGGGAATCGGTATGGCTACACCTTC	CASSLALSGNRYGYTF
-	TRBD2	TRBV11-2	TRBJ2-3	TGTGCCAGCAGCCCAAGCGGGGGCGATACGCAGTATTTT	CASSPSGGDTQYF
-	TRBD1	TRBV5-6	TRBJ1-1	TGTGCCAGCAAGACAGGGGGAACTGTCAACACTGAAGCTTTCTTT	CASKTGGTVNTEAFF
-	TRBD1	TRBV19	TRBJ1-3	TGTGCCAGTAGCCCTGGGACAGGACTCTCTGGAAACACCATATATTTT	CASSPGTGLSGNTIYF
-	-	TRBV7-9	TRBJ2-1	TGTGCCAGCAGCCAAAGCGACAGGCCTCCTGAGCAGTTCTTC	CASSQSDRPPEQFF
once	-	TRBV18	TRBJ1-3	TGTGCCAGCTCACCACCATCTGGAAACACCATATATTTT	CASSPPSGNTIYF
-	TRBD2	TRBV28	TRBJ2-1	TGTGCCAGCAGACATGGGACTATAAACAATGAGCAGTTCTTC	CASRHGTINNEQFF
-	-	TRBV30	TRBJ2-2	TGTGCCTGGAGTTCTCCAAACACCGGGGAGCTGTTTTTT	CAWSSPNTGELFF
-	-	TRBV4-3	TRBJ2-1	TGCGCCAGCAGCCATGGTAGTAGCTCCTACAATGAGCAGTTCTTC	CASSHGSSSYNEQFF
-	-	TRBV12-3/TRBV12-4	TRBJ2-5	TGTGCCAGCAGTCGGGGCCAAGAGACCCAGTACTTC	CASSRGQETQYF